The sequence of this T cell receptor (beta chain) was determined in a study of shared clonotypes between healthy human individuals. Study-wide points: All-four-donor shared clonotypes had higher generation probabilities than non-shared clonotypes did. Clonotype sharing across donors was expected to vary with sequencing depth. Naive subsets generally exceeded memory subsets in estimated richness.

The run depth of the assay was deep. TCRdb's copy holds only in-frame clones and misses some; the assay was immunoSEQ multiplex PCR. Seen here are almost 700,000 clones, about 90% observed once, and the top ten hold approximately 24%. V was clipped by 1 base and J by 6 bases; unmatched bases: 6. Germline CDR1 SGDLS, CDR2 YYNGEE. This CDR3 has 16 amino acids. With regard to this clone: Its antigen remains unknown.

CD45RO-negative cells were positively selected for CCR7, leaving out terminally differentiated effector memory CD45RA+ cells. Specimen: naive CD8+ T cells sorted from blood. The V gene is TRBV9, the J gene TRBJ2-1; 11 bases line up with TRBD2. The clonotype originates from a man aged 30 to 45 in good health. The CDR3 is CASSVSGLAGFNEQFF. The CDR3 region has the DNA TGTGCCAGCAGCGTATCCGGACTAGCGGGTTTCAATGAGCAGTTCTTC.